These T cell receptor beta chains were read from a single sample in a study of CD8+ T cells in alopecia areata. This table comes from immunoSEQ multiplex PCR, and its TCRdb copy is limited to in-frame clones, with some not included. The table lists 90,000 to 120,000 clones, over 80% of them singletons. This specimen was CD8+ T cells sorted from blood, taken at week 24, from a patient treated with tofacitinib. The receptors here all came from a human donor with alopecia areata. The CDR3 runs from the conserved cysteine through the conserved F or W. D genes are given only for firm matches. Size is omitted from some rows. Given values are once, few, many or a class for expanded clones.

>NA|TRBJ1-2|NA|TRBV11-2
TGTGCCAGCAGCTTAGATCCCAGCACCTATGGCTACACCTTC
CASSLDPSTYGYTF
>NA|TRBJ1-5|NA|TRBV6-5
TGTGCCAGCAGGGTGACCGACGGAAGCAATCAGCCCCAGCATTTT
CASRVTDGSNQPQHF
>NA|TRBJ1-2|TRBD1|TRBV4-1
TGCGCCAGCAGCCAAGAACAGGGGGTCTATGGCTACACCTTC
CASSQEQGVYGYTF
>NA|TRBJ2-1|TRBD2|TRBV7-8
TGTGCCAGCAGATCCGGAGGACTAGCGGGGGAATTCTCCTACAATGAGCAGTTCTTC
CASRSGGLAGEFSYNEQFF
>NA|TRBJ1-1|NA|TRBV7-2
TGTGCCAGCAGCCTCTACCCAGACAGTGAAGCTTTCTTT
CASSLYPDSEAFF
>NA|TRBJ2-7|TRBD1|TRBV7-8
TGTGCCAGCAGCGTGGGACAGTCCTACGAGCAGTACTTC
CASSVGQSYEQYF
>NA|TRBJ2-1|TRBD2|TRBV5-4
TGTGCCAGCAGCAGTCGGGGGGACTCCTACAATGAGCAGTTCTTC
CASSSRGDSYNEQFF
>few|TRBJ2-5|NA|TRBV13
TGTGCCAGCAGCTTAGGCCGGCTTAAAGAGACCCAGTACTTC
CASSLGRLKETQYF
>NA|TRBJ2-3|TRBD2|TRBV5-1
TGCGCCAGCAGCCCTTTAGCGGGGAGCACAGATACGCAGTATTTT
CASSPLAGSTDTQYF
>NA|TRBJ2-2|TRBD1|TRBV4-1
TGCGCCAGCAGCCAAGATACGGACAGGGGTTTGTATTCCGGGGAGCTGTTTTTT
CASSQDTDRGLYSGELFF
>NA|TRBJ2-7|NA|TRBV2
TGTGCCAGCAGGGGCAGGGGAACCTACGAGCAGTACTTC
CASRGRGTYEQYF
>NA|TRBJ2-1|TRBD1|TRBV27
TGTGCCAGCAGTCCCCCAGGGGGTGAGCAGTTCTTC
CASSPPGGEQFF
>NA|TRBJ1-1|NA|TRBV27
TGTGCCAGCAGTTTATTTGCCAGCCCCAGGTCTGAAGCTTTCTTT
CASSLFASPRSEAFF
>NA|TRBJ2-7|NA|TRBV4-3
TGCGCCAGCAGCCAAGATTCAGCAGGGAGCTCCTACGAGCAGTACTTC
CASSQDSAGSSYEQYF
>NA|TRBJ2-7|TRBD2|TRBV4-3
TGCGCCAGCAGCCTAGAGGGACTAGCGCATTACGAGCAGTACTTC
CASSLEGLAHYEQYF
>few|TRBJ2-3|TRBD1|TRBV15
TGTGCCACCAGCAGAGTAGGGGGCGAGGCAGATACGCAGTATTTT
CATSRVGGEADTQYF
>NA|TRBJ2-7|NA|TRBV10-2
TGCGCCAGCACGCCAAATTCCTACGAGCAGTACTTC
CASTPNSYEQYF
>NA|TRBJ2-3|NA|TRBV10-3
TGTGCCATGGCTGAGGGGGGACGCACAGATACGCAGTATTTT
CAMAEGGRTDTQYF
>NA|TRBJ2-7|NA|TRBV4-1
TGCGCCAGCAGCCATGAGGGCGCGAAGCAGTACTTC
CASSHEGAKQYF